The clone carrying this T cell receptor (beta chain) was found many times. Mismatch with germline at one junction end may stem from a read error. The authors ran a second PCR of 7 to 11 cycles using a sample-barcoded 5' primer and a J-beta primer mix. TCRdb passed the 5' RACE reads through MiXCR, listing each CDR3 protein once. The table shows 910,000 or so distinct CDR3 sequences, with roughly 51% occurring only once. The data derive from a study of blood T cells in healthy people across ages. The CDR3 totals 13 residues. The germline V gene encodes CDR1 SGHRS and CDR2 YFSETQ. The chain couples TRBV5-1 to TRBJ2-3, with 9 positions matching TRBD1. This TCR was recovered from an older woman in good health. The sequenced material came from blood. This CDR3 is CASSLTGGDTQYF. The CDR3 DNA is TGTGCCAGCAGTTTGACAGGGGGGGATACGCAGTATTTT.